This TCR beta chain was sequenced in a study of neurological immune-mediated disorders. Overall study findings and caveats: HTLV-1-associated myelopathy showed the most TCR clonal expansion; multiple sclerosis the least, below healthy controls. Expanded clones shared no CDR3 amino acid sequences across subjects, suggesting private repertoires in all groups.

The CDR3 has 16 amino acids. V lost 4 bases and J lost 5; bases outside the gene matches: 13. Of note for this clonotype: What it recognizes is unknown.

cDNA synthesis was performed by 5'RACE with 10-nucleotide random UMIs. MiXCR, run by TCRdb on the 5' RACE reads, gives a single entry per CDR3 protein. In the table there are tens of thousands of distinct CDR3 sequences, more than 15% of which are singletons. From 2 million PBMCs stored at -80 C, the unsorted libraries were generated. The receptor was isolated from a woman aged 40 to 50 in good health. Sample: PBMCs. The chain employs TRBV12-3 or TRBV12-4 and TRBJ1-2, with TRBD1 matching over 7 bases. CDR3 in DNA: TGTGCCAGCAGTTCGGACCCGACAGGGCTGCGGTATGGCTACACCTTC. Protein sequence: CASSSDPTGLRYGYTF.